The 23 T cell receptor beta chains below were found in one sample sequenced in a study of blood T cells in healthy people across ages. Using a J-beta primer mix together with a sample-barcoded 5' primer, a second PCR was run for about 6 to 11 cycles. TCRdb re-called the 5' RACE reads with MiXCR, one entry per CDR3 protein. The sample has hundreds of thousands of distinct CDR3 sequences, approximately 44% seen once; the top ten hold 15% to 25%. Sequencing was performed on blood. The receptor set was obtained from a man aged 60 to 69 in good health.

The sample holds many counts of this clonotype. This chain joins TRBV5-1 and TRBJ2-7; possible D gene TRBD2, 5 bases. With 0 bases removed from V and 3 bases from J, the gap between germline ends came to 7 bases. CDR1 is SGHRS, CDR2 YFSETQ, per germline. The CDR3 is 13 residues long. CDR3 DNA sequence: TGCGCCAGCAGCTTGGCCGGGAACTACGAGCAGTACTTC. Its translation: CASSLAGNYEQYF.

The sample holds a few counts of this clonotype. The V and J genes are TRBV4-2 and TRBJ1-5; TRBD1 is a possible D gene (6 bases). CDR3 length equals 14 residues. V gave up 1 base and J gave up 7 bases, with 11 bases separating them. In germline, CDR1 is LGHNA, CDR2 YNFKEQ. The CDR3 DNA reads TGTGCCAGCAGCCAAGCAGGGGATAGGCAGCCCCAGCATTTT. This translates into CASSQAGDRQPQHF.

V and J are TRBV5-1 and TRBJ2-3, with D tentatively TRBD1 or TRBD2 (5 bases each). This CDR3 comprises 16 residues. With 0 bases removed from V and 0 bases from J, the gap between germline ends came to 11 bases. Germline V gives CDR1 SGHRS, CDR2 YFSETQ. Here the CDR3 reads CASSLAGLLSTDTQYF. The CDR3 coding sequence is TGCGCCAGCAGCTTGGCGGGGCTTCTAAGCACAGATACGCAGTATTTT.

The V and J genes are TRBV24-1 and TRBJ2-1, with a tentative D call TRBD2 (5 bases). The J call may not be correct, given that the DNA end is closer to TRBJ2-7. The V gene's germline CDR1 is KGHDR and CDR2 SFDVKD. The CDR3 is 14 residues long. Here the CDR3 reads CATSDPTGNNEQYF. The CDR3 DNA reads as TGTGCCACCAGTGACCCGACCGGGAACAATGAGCAGTACTTC.

This clonotype has only a few counts. The chain joins TRBV7-7 to TRBJ2-5, with 9 bases lining up with TRBD1. J gave up 4 bases and V 2 bases, and 8 bases lay outside the gene matches. The CDR3 has 16 amino acids. The germline CDR1 and CDR2 sequences are SSHAT and FNYEAQ (reference sequence). CDR3 sequence reads: CASSLSRDRVGETQYF. In nucleotides, the CDR3 is TGTGCCAGCAGCTTAAGCCGGGACAGGGTTGGAGAGACCCAGTACTTC.

The chain links TRBV19 to TRBJ1-1, with D possibly matching TRBD1 (6 bases). V lost 3 bases, J lost 5 bases, and 19 bases lay in between. Germline V gene lookup returns CDR1 LNHDA and CDR2 SQIVND (reference sequence). The CDR3 is 16 amino acids. The CDR3 is CASSIRGLRGSTEAFF. In DNA, the CDR3 is TGTGCCAGTAGTATTCGGGGACTCAGGGGTTCGACTGAAGCTTTCTTT.

Comment on this clonotype: This may stem from a read error, because a much larger clone lies one nucleotide away. The J gene is TRBJ2-6, the V gene TRBV28; the D call may be TRBD1 or TRBD2 (6 bases each). Germline CDR1 MDHEN, CDR2 SYDVKM. V was clipped by 7 bases and J by 2 bases, with 12 bases between them. The CDR3 has 15 amino acids. CDR3 loop: CASIKGGPGANVLTF. The DNA of the CDR3 is TGTGCCAGCATTAAGGGGGGCCCTGGGGCCAACGTCCTGACTTTC.

This chain joins TRBV20-1 and TRBJ2-7, with 8 bases fitting TRBD2. The CDR3 length is 11 residues. Germline CDR1 is DFQATT and CDR2 is SNEGSKA (reference sequence). V shed 6 bases, J shed 7 bases, and the junction held 5 bases outside the gene matches. The CDR3: CSAVPSGEQYF. CDR3 DNA sequence: TGCAGTGCGGTGCCTAGCGGGGAGCAGTACTTC.

This clonotype has a handful of counts. This sequence joins TRBV7-2 and TRBJ2-5; possibly TRBD2 for D (5 bases). Germline CDR1 and CDR2: SGHTA and FQGNSA. V dropped 8 bases and J dropped 3 bases, with 22 bases sitting between them. The length of the CDR3 is 16 residues. The CDR3 nucleotides read TGTGCCAGCGGCCCCGAACTAGGTCCGGGGAAAGAGACCCAGTACTTC. It encodes CASGPELGPGKETQYF.

This clonotype was observed a handful of times. The CDR3 loop reads CASSPGEPGANVLTF. The CDR3 DNA follows: TGTGCCAGCAGCCCCGGGGAACCTGGGGCCAACGTCCTGACTTTC. This chain uses TRBV9 with TRBJ2-6; D is perhaps TRBD2 (5 bases). This CDR3 is 15 amino acids long. In germline, CDR1 is SGDLS, CDR2 YYNGEE. Trimming stripped 4 bases from V and 2 bases from J, with 10 bases between. Variable domain in full (rest from reference TRBV9 and TRBJ2-6): DSGVTQTPKHLITATGQRVTLRCSPRSGDLSVYWYQQSLDQGLQFLIQYYNGEERAKGNILERFSAQQFPDLHSELNLSSLELGDSALYFCASSPGEPGANVLTFGAGSRLTVL.

Only a few counts were recorded for this clonotype. The V call is TRBV3-1, the J call TRBJ2-5, with D perhaps assigned TRBD1 or TRBD2 (5 bases each). Trimming stripped 4 bases from V and 0 bases from J, with 18 bases between. The CDR3 sequence is 17 residues long. From germline, CDR1 is LGHDT and CDR2 YNNKEL (reference sequence). CDR3 DNA: TGTGCCAGCAGCCCCCTGGGGCCAGCGGCGTACCAAGAGACCCAGTACTTC. Translating it yields CASSPLGPAAYQETQYF.

This chain links TRBV5-1 with TRBJ2-1; possible D gene TRBD2, 6 bases. The germline V gene encodes CDR1 SGHRS and CDR2 YFSETQ. V lost 3 bases and J 3 bases, leaving 16 bases between the germline ends. This CDR3 spans 16 amino acids. CDR3: CASSYSNRRVYNEQFF. CDR3 nucleotide sequence: TGCGCCAGCAGCTATAGTAACCGGAGGGTCTACAATGAGCAGTTCTTC.

In regard to this clonotype: Germline and junction disagree at one end, which may indicate a read error. The CDR3 nucleotides are TGTGCCGGCAGCTTCTCTGGACACCAAGAGACCCAGTACTTC. Translated, it gives CAGSFSGHQETQYF. V gene TRBV11-1 combines with J gene TRBJ2-5; D unresolved. Germline-derived CDR1 and CDR2 are SGHAT and FQDESV (reference sequence). The CDR3 runs to 14 residues.

A few counts support this clonotype. The DNA of the CDR3 is TGTGCCAGCAGCCAACTCGAAGATCAGCCCCAGCATTTT. It translates to CASSQLEDQPQHF. The chain couples TRBV3-1 to TRBJ1-5; D call uncertain. The CDR3 is made up of 13 amino acids. CDR1 is LGHDT, CDR2 YNNKEL, per germline (reference sequence). With 2 bases removed from V and 5 bases from J, the gap between germline ends came to 7 bases.

The gene calls are TRBV15 and TRBJ1-5; TRBD1 matches at 9 bases. After removal of 3 bases from V and 6 bases from J, the junction contained 12 bases not matched to a gene. In germline, CDR1 is LNHNV, CDR2 YYDKDF (reference sequence). The CDR3 runs to 17 residues. CDR3 sequence: CATSRAIGQGLSQPQHF. CDR3 coding DNA: TGTGCCACCAGCAGGGCTATCGGACAGGGGTTATCTCAGCCCCAGCATTTT.

The J gene is TRBJ2-5, the V gene TRBV7-2; the D gene is possibly TRBD1 (6 bases). Germline V CDR1 and CDR2: SGHTA, FQGNSA. V was cut by 1 base and J by 1 base, with 13 bases left in between. This CDR3 spans 16 amino acids. The DNA of the CDR3 is TGTGCCAGCAGCTTAGTACCACAGGGTTCCCAAGAGACCCAGTACTTC. Translating gives CASSLVPQGSQETQYF.

This sequence joins TRBV24-1 and TRBJ2-1; 7 bases align to TRBD1. CDR3 length equals 12 residues. Germline values: CDR1 KGHDR, CDR2 SFDVKD. After removal of 7 bases from V and 9 bases from J, the junction contained 5 bases not matched to a gene. The CDR3 DNA follows: TGTGCCACCAGCGATACAGGGGCTGAGCAGTTCTTC. As protein: CATSDTGAEQFF.

This clonotype was counted between two and nine times. The chain carries TRBV20-1 and TRBJ2-3; TRBD1 is a possible D gene (5 bases). Germline V lookup: CDR1 DFQATT, CDR2 SNEGSKA (reference sequence). The CDR3 extends over 18 amino acids. Trimming left V 1 base short and J 3 bases short, with 23 bases between. The CDR3 bases are TGCAGTGCTAGAGGTTTTCTCACCACAGGTCCTTTTACAGATACGCAGTATTTT. This sequence encodes CSARGFLTTGPFTDTQYF.

This clonotype has just a few counts. The V and J genes are TRBV7-9 and TRBJ2-7; a possible D gene is TRBD1 (7 bases). V was pared by 11 bases and J by 2 bases, with 13 bases between. CDR1 SEHNR and CDR2 FQNEAQ come from the germline V gene (reference sequence). The CDR3 sequence is 12 residues long. CDR3 coding DNA: TGTGCCGGGGGGACAGAAACCTACGAGCAGTACTTC. This encodes CAGGTETYEQYF.

The chain has TRBV5-8 and TRBJ1-1, with unresolved D. The CDR3 contains 17 residues. Between the trimmed V and J ends, which lost 5 bases and 7 bases, there was a span of 27 bases. In germline, CDR1 is SGHTS, CDR2 YDEGEE. CDR3 nucleotide sequence: TGTGCCAGCAGGACGGACGGAAAACGGGGTGGTTATGATGAAGCTTTCTTT. This gives the protein CASRTDGKRGGYDEAFF. The complete variable domain, with remaining parts taken from reference TRBV5-8 and TRBJ1-1, reads EAGVTQSPTHLIKTRGQQATLRCSPISGHTSVYWYQQALGLGLQFLLWYDEGEERNRGNFPPRFSGRQFPNYSSELNVNALELEDSALYLCASRTDGKRGGYDEAFFGQGTRLTVV.

This rearrangement joins TRBV7-9 to TRBJ2-3; D is uncertain. Per germline, CDR1 SEHNR and CDR2 FQNEAQ (reference sequence). Trimming shortened V by 7 bases and J by 4 bases, and 12 bases separated the two germline ends. The CDR3 is made up of 13 amino acids. CDR3 amino acids: CASNDRISDTQYF. Written as DNA, the CDR3 is TGTGCCAGCAACGATAGAATATCAGATACGCAGTATTTT. The complete variable domain, with remaining parts taken from reference TRBV7-9 and TRBJ2-3, reads DTGVSQNPRHKITKRGQNVTFRCDPISEHNRLYWYRQTLGQGPEFLTYFQNEAQLEKSRLLSDRFSAERPKGSFSTLEIQRTEQGDSAMYLCASNDRISDTQYFGPGTRLTVL.

This clonotype appeared a few times. The chain employs TRBV4-3 and TRBJ2-7; 7 bases line up with TRBD2. Per the germline V gene, CDR1 is LGHNA and CDR2 is YSLEER. The length of the CDR3 is 16 residues. V lost 0 bases, J lost 3 bases, and 8 bases stayed unmatched. The CDR3 here is CASSQDEGGGNYEQYF. The CDR3 DNA is TGCGCCAGCAGCCAAGATGAGGGCGGGGGAAACTACGAGCAGTACTTC.

The J gene is TRBJ1-4, the V gene TRBV6-2 or TRBV6-3; D unclear. This CDR3 region has 14 residues. Trimming took 6 bases from V and 14 from J, leaving 22 bases between them. Germline V CDR1 and CDR2: MNHEY, SVGEGT. CDR3 in amino acids: CASSPEKKDTVLFF. The CDR3 DNA follows: TGTGCCAGCAGCCCCGAAAAAAAGGATACGGTGCTGTTTTTT.